This T cell receptor (beta chain) was found in a study of neoadjuvant anti-PD-1 for oral cavity cancer. Study-wide context: Patients without progression got a fourth dose around day 43.

Regarding the study as a whole: Higher pretreatment Treg/Th17 ratios tracked higher pretreatment blood clonality.

Notes on this clone: The antigen is undetermined.

Profiled with immunoSEQ multiplex PCR; TCRdb holds only in-frame clones, not every one. The sample shows roughly 34,000 clones, approximately 87% of them seen only once. Blood cells were analyzed directly, without culture or expansion. This TCR came from a person aged 40 to 85 with oral cavity squamous cell carcinoma. The sequences come from PBMCs, collected before nivolumab (anti-PD-1) treatment.

The chain's CDR3 is CASSLAPGLAGAGTGEQYF. In DNA form, the CDR3 reads TGCGCCAGCAGCTTGGCGCCGGGACTAGCGGGGGCCGGAACGGGCGAGCAGTACTTC. The rearrangement joins TRBV5-1 to TRBJ2-7, with 14 bases aligning to TRBD2. V lost 0 bases to trimming and J lost 6 bases; unmatched junction nucleotides: 14. Germline CDR1 SGHRS, CDR2 YFSETQ. This CDR3 is 19 amino acids long.